Reported below is one T cell receptor (beta chain). Its target is unknown. An end of the junction does not agree with germline; a read error may underlie this. TCR beta cDNA was made from roughly 500 ng total RNA with a constant-region primer. TCR beta libraries came from three nested multiplex PCR rounds using slightly modified ARM-PCR. Rounds one and two of PCR, each of 9 to 11 cycles, were primed with TRBV1-TRBV30 forward primers and a C-beta reverse primer. MiXCR was run by TCRdb on the multiplex PCR reads, yielding one entry per CDR3 protein. Altogether about 41,000 distinct CDR3 sequences are present, about three quarters being singletons, with the ten largest covering about 18%. This CDR3 has 14 amino acids. Germline V CDR1 and CDR2: SQVTM, ANQGSEA. The sample belongs to a study of tumor-infiltrating lymphocytes in primary liver carcinoma. About the research overall: Among the tumors, stages were T1-T3 N0M0 and sizes about 4 to 10 cm. Tissue type made little difference to sample yields of roughly 3.65 to 8 million productive TCRbeta reads. Overall study findings and caveats: Detection in all five tumor regions applied to only about 7.5-24% of top clones.

Between roughly 17 and 30 mg of unsorted bulk tissue served as the source from which RNA and DNA were co-extracted. Sample: liver tumor tissue from sampling region 2. Indicated subset: tumor region T2, inferior pole. This clonotype was obtained from a middle-aged man with primary liver carcinoma and hepatitis B virus infection. The chain recombines TRBV29-1 with TRBJ1-2; possible D gene TRBD1, 5 bases. The CDR3, as DNA: TGTAGCGTTGAAGCGGTAGAAGGGGTGGATGGTTACACCTTC. This translates into CSVEAVEGVDGYTF. The full variable domain, completed using reference TRBV29-1 and TRBJ1-2, is SAVISQKPSRDICQRGTSLTIQCQVDSQVTMMFWYRQQPGQSLTLIATANQGSEATYESGFVIDKFPISRPNLTFSTLTVSNMSPEDSSIYLCSVEAVEGVDGYTFGSGTRLTVV.